This T cell receptor (beta chain) was recorded in a study of cytomegalovirus exposure and HLA in healthy donors. Study observations and caveats: Among CMV-associated TCR beta chains, most appeared HLA-restricted in a later analysis. An analysis that was carried out later associated 15,000 to 20,000 TCR beta sequences with HLA alleles at 0.05 false discovery rate.

The PCR employed 60 Vbeta primers together with 13 Jbeta primers. Clones were sequenced by immunoSEQ multiplex PCR, and TCRdb holds only the in-frame ones, with some missing. The repertoire holds some 200,000 clones, with about 70% as singletons. Of note for this clone: The antigen remains unidentified.

Germline trimming cut 5 bases from V and 7 bases from J; bases unmatched to any gene: 4. The germline CDR1 and CDR2 sequences are SGHNT and YENEEA. This CDR3 is 12 amino acids long. Donors were nominally healthy when sampled, though unrecorded immune exposures were likely. The receptor's source is a woman between 25 and 40 years old in good health and CMV-seronegative. The chain links TRBV11-3 to TRBJ2-7; 8 bases are shared with TRBD1. Specimen: PBMCs. The CDR3 loop reads CASSLTGEEQYF. The CDR3 DNA reads TGTGCCAGCAGCCTGACAGGGGAAGAGCAGTACTTC.